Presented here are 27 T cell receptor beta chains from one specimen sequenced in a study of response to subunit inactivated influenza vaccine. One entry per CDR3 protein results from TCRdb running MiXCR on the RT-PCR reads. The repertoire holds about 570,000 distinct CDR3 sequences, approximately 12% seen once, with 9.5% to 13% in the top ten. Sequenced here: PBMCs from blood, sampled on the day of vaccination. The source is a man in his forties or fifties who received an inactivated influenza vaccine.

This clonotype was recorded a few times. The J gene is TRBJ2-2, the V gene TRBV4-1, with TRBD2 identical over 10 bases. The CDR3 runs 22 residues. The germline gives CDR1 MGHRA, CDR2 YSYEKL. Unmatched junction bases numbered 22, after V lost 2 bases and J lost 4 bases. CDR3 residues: CASSQSAAFLAGAAEGTGELFF. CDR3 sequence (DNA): TGCGCCAGCAGCCAATCCGCGGCGTTTCTAGCGGGAGCCGCTGAGGGCACCGGGGAGCTGTTTTTT.

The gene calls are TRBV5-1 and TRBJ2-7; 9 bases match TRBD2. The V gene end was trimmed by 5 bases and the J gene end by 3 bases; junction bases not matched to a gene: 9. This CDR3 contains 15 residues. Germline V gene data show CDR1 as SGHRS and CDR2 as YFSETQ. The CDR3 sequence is CASSSGTSSFYEQYF. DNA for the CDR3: TGCGCCAGCAGTTCCGGGACTAGCTCATTCTACGAGCAGTACTTC. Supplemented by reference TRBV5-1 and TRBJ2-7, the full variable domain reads KAGVTQTPRYLIKTRGQQVTLSCSPISGHRSVSWYQQTPGQGLQFLFEYFSETQRNKGNFPGRFSGRQFSNSRSEMNVSTLELGDSALYLCASSSGTSSFYEQYFGPGTRLTVT.

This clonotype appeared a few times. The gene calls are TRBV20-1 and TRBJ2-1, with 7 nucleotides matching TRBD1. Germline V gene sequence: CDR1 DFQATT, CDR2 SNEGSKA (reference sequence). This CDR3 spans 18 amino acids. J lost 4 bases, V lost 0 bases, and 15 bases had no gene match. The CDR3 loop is CSARDFEARDRDYNEQFF. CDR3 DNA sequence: TGCAGTGCTAGAGATTTTGAGGCACGGGACAGAGATTACAATGAGCAGTTCTTC.

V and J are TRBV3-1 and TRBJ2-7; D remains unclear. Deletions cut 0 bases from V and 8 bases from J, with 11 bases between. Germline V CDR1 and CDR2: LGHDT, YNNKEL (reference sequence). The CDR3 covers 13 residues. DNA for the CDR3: TGTGCCAGCAGCCAAGACAGCAGTGTGAAGCAGTACTTC. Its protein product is CASSQDSSVKQYF.

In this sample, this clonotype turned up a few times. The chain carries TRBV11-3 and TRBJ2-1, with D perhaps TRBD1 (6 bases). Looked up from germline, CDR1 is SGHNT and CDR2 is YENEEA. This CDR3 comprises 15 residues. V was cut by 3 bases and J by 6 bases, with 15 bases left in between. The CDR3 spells CASSFQRGSGNEQFF. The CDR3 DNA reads TGTGCCAGCAGCTTCCAAAGGGGGTCCGGCAATGAGCAGTTCTTC.

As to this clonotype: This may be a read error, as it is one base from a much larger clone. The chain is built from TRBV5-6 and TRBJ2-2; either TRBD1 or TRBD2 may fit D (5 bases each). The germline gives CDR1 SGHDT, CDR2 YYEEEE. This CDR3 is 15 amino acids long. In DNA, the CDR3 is TGTGCCAGCAGCTTGGGACAGCTGAACACCGGGGATCTGTTTTTT. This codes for CASSLGQLNTGDLFF.

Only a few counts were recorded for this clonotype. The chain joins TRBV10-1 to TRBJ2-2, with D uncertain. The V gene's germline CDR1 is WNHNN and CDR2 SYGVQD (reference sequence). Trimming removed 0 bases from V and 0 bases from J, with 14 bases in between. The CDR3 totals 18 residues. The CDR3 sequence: CASSESALGNANTGELFF. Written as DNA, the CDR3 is TGCGCCAGCAGTGAGTCGGCGTTAGGGAACGCGAACACCGGGGAGCTGTTTTTT.

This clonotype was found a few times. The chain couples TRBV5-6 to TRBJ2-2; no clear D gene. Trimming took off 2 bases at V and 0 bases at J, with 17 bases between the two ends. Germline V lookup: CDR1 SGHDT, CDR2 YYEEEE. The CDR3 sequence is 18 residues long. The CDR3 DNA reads TGTGCCAGCAGCTTCCCCGCGAGAGACCCTACGAACACCGGGGAGCTGTTTTTT. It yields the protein CASSFPARDPTNTGELFF.

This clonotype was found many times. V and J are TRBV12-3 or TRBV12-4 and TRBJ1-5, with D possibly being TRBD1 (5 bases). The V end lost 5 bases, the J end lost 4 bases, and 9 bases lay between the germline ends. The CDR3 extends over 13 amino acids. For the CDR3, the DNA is TGTGCCAGCAGTACCGACAGAAATCAGCCCCAGCATTTT. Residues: CASSTDRNQPQHF.

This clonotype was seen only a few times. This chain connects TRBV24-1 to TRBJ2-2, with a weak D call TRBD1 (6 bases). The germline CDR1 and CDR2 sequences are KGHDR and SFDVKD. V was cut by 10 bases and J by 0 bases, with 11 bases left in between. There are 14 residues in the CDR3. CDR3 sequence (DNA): TGTGCCACGTCGGGACACACGAACACCGGGGAGCTGTTTTTT. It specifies CATSGHTNTGELFF.

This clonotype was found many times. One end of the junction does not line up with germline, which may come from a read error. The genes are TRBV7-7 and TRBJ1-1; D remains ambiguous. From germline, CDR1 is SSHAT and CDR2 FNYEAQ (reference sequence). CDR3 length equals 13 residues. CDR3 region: CASSLDFGTEAFF. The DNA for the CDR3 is TGTGCTAGCAGCTTAGATTTTGGGACTGAAGCTTTCTTT.

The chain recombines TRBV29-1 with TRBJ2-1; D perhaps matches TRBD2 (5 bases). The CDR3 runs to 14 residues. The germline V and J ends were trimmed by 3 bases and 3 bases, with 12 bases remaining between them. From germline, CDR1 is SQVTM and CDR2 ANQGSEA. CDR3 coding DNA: TGCAGCGTTGACTCGGGTGACTACTACAATGAGCAGTTCTTC. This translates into CSVDSGDYYNEQFF.

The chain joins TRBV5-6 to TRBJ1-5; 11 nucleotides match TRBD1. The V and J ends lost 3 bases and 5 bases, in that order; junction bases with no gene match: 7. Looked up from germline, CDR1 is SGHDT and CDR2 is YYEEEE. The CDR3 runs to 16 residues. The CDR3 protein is CASSSIGTGGYQPQHF. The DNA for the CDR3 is TGTGCCAGCAGCTCAATCGGGACAGGGGGATATCAGCCCCAGCATTTT.

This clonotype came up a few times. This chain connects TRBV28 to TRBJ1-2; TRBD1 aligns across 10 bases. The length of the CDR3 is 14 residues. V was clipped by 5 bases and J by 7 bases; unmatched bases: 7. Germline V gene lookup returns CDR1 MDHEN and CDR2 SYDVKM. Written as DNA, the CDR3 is TGTGCCAGCAGTCTTCTCGGGACAGGGGTTGGCTACACCTTC. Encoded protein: CASSLLGTGVGYTF.

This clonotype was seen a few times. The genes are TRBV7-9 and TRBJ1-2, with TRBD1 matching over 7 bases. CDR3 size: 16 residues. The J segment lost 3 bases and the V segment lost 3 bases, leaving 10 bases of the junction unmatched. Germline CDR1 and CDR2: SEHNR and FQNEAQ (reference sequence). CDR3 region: CASSFALGGFYYGYTF. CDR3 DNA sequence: TGTGCCAGCAGCTTCGCTTTAGGGGGCTTTTACTATGGCTACACCTTC.

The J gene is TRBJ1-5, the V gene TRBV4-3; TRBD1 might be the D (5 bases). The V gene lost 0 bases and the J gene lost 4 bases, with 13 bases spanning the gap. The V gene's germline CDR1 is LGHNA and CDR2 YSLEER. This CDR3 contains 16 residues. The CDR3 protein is CASSQDLWGWNQPQHF. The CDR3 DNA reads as TGCGCCAGCAGCCAAGATCTCTGGGGCTGGAATCAGCCCCAGCATTTT.

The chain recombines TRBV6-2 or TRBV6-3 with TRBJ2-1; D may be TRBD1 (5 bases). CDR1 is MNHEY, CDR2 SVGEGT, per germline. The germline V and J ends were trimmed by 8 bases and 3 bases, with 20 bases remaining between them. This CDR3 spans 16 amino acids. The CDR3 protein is CASLNRQTPLYNEQFF. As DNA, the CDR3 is TGTGCCAGCCTCAATAGACAGACGCCTCTCTACAATGAGCAGTTCTTC.

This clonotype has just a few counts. In DNA form, the CDR3 reads TGTGCCAGCAGTTTATGGAATTCGGAGACCCAGTACTTC. Residues: CASSLWNSETQYF. J is TRBJ2-5 and V is TRBV28; D gene uncertain. The V end lost 0 bases, the J end lost 5 bases, and 7 bases lay between the germline ends. This CDR3 contains 13 residues. Germline CDR1 MDHEN, CDR2 SYDVKM.

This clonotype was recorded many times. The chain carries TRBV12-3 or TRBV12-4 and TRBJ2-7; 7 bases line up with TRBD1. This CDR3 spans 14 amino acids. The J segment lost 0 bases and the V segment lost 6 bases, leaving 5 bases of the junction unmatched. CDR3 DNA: TGTGCCAGCAGCCAGACAGGGAGCTCCTACGAGCAGTACTTC. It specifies CASSQTGSSYEQYF.

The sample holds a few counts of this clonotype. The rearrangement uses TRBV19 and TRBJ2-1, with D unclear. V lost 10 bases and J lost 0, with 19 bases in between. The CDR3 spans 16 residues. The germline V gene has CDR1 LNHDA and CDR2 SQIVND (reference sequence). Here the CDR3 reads CATTSLGRSSYNEQFF. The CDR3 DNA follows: TGTGCCACCACATCCCTTGGACGAAGCTCCTACAATGAGCAGTTCTTC.

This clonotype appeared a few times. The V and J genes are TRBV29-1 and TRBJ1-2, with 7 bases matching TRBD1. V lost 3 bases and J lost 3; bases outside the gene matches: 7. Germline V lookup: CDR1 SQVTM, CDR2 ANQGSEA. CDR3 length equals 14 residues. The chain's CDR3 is CSVDPSGTDYGYTF. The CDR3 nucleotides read TGCAGCGTTGATCCCTCCGGGACAGACTATGGCTACACCTTC.

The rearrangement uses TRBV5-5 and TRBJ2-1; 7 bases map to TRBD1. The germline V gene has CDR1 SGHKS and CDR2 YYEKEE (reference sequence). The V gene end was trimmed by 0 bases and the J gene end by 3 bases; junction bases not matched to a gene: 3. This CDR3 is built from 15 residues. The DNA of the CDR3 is TGTGCCAGCAGCTTGGGACAGGGCTTCTACAATGAGCAGTTCTTC. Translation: CASSLGQGFYNEQFF. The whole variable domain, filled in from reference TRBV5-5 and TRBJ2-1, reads DAGVTQSPTHLIKTRGQQVTLRCSPISGHKSVSWYQQVLGQGPQFIFQYYEKEERGRGNFPDRFSARQFPNYSSELNVNALLLGDSALYLCASSLGQGFYNEQFFGPGTRLTVL.

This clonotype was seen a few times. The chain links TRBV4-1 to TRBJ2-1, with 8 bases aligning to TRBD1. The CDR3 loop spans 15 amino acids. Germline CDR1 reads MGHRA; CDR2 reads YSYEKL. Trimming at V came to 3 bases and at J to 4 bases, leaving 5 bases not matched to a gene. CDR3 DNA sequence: TGCGCCAGCAGCCAGGGACAGGCCCTATACAATGAGCAGTTCTTC. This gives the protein CASSQGQALYNEQFF.

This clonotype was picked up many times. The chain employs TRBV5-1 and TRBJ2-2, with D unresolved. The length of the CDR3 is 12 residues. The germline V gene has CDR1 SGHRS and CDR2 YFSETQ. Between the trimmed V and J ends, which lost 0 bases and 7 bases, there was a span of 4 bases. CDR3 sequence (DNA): TGCGCCAGCAGCTTGGAGATCGGGGAGCTGTTTTTT. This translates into CASSLEIGELFF.

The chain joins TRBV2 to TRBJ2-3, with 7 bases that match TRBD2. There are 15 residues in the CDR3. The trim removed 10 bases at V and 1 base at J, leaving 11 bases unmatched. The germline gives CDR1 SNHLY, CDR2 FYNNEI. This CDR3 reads CATTGTTLGTDTQYF. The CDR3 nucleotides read TGTGCCACCACTGGGACTACACTCGGCACAGATACGCAGTATTTT.

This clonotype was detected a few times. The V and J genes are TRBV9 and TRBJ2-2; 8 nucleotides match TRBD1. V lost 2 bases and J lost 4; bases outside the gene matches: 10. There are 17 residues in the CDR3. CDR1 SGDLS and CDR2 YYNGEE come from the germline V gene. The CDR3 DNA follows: TGTGCCAGCAGCGTTGGACAGGGAGCGTCTAGCACCGGGGAGCTGTTTTTT. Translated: CASSVGQGASSTGELFF.

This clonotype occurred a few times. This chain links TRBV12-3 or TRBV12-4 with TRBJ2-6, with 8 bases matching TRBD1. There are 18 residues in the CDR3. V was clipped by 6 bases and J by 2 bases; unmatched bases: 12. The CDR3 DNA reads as TGTGCCAGCAGACCCCGGGACAGGAAATTTACTGGGGCCAACGTCCTGACTTTC. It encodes CASRPRDRKFTGANVLTF.